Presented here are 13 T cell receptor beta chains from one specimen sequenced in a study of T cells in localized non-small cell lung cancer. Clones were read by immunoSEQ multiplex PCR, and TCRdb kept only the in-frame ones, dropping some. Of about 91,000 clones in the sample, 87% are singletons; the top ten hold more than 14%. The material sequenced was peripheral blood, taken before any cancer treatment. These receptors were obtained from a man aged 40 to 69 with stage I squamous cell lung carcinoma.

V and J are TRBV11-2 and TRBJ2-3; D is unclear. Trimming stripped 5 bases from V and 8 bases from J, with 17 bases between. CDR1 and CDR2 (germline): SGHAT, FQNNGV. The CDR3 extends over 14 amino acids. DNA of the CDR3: TGTGCCAGCAGCCGCCTAGGCACAGATGGTACGCAGTATTTT. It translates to CASSRLGTDGTQYF.

CDR3 sequence: CASGLPGVIGYTF. In nucleotides, the CDR3 is TGTGCCAGCGGTCTTCCGGGGGTAATCGGCTACACCTTC. The chain employs TRBV28 and TRBJ1-2, with D tentatively TRBD1 (5 bases). Germline CDR1 and CDR2: MDHEN and SYDVKM. Trimming took off 8 bases at V and 8 bases at J, with 18 bases between the two ends. CDR3 size: 13 residues.

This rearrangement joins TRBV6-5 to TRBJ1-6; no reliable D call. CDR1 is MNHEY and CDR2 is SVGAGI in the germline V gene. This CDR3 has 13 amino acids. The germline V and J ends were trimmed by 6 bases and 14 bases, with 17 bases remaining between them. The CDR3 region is CASSSHSGQSLHF. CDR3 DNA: TGTGCCAGCAGCTCGCATTCCGGTCAGTCCCTCCACTTT.

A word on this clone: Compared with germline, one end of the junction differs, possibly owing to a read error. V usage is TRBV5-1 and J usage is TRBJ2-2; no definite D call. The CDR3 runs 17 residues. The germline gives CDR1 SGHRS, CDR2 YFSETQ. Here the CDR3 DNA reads TGCGCCAGCACCTTGACACGTTCCCAAAAGAACACCGGGGAGCTGTTTTTT. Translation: CASTLTRSQKNTGELFF.

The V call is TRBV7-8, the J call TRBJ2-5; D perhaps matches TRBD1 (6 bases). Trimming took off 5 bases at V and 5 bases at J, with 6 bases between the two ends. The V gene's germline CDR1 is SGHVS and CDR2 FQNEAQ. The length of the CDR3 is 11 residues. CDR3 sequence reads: CASSRGETQYF. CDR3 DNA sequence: TGTGCCAGCAGCAGGGGGGAGACCCAGTACTTC.

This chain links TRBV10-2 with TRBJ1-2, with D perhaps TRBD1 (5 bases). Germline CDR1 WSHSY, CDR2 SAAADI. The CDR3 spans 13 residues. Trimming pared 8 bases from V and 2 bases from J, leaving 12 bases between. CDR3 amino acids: CASREGYNYGYTF. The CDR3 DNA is TGCGCCAGCCGGGAGGGGTACAACTATGGCTACACCTTC.

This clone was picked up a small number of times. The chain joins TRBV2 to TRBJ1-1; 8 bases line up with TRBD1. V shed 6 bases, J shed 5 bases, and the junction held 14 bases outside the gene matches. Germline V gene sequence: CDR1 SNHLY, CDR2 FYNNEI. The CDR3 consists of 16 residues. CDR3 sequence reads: CASRQIGTGGKTEAFF. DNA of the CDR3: TGTGCCAGCAGGCAGATTGGGACAGGCGGAAAAACTGAAGCTTTCTTT.

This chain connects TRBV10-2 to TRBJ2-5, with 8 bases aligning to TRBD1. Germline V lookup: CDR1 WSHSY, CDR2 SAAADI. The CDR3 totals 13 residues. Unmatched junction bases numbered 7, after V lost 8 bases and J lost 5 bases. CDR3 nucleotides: TGCGCCAGCCGCACAGGGGGTGCGGAGACCCAGTACTTC. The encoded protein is CASRTGGAETQYF.

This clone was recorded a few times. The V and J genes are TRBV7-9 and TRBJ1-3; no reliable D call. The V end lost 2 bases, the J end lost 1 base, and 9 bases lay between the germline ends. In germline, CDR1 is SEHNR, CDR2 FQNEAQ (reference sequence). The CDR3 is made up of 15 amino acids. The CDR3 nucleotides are TGTGCCAGCAGCTTACAGGAGGAGTCTGGAAACACCATATATTTT. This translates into CASSLQEESGNTIYF.

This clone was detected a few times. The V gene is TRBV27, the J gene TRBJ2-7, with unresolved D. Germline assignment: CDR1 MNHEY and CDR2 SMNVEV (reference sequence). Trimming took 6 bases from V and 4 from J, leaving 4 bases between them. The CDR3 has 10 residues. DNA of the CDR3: TGTGCCAGCAGGGGTTACGAGCAGTACTTC. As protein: CASRGYEQYF.

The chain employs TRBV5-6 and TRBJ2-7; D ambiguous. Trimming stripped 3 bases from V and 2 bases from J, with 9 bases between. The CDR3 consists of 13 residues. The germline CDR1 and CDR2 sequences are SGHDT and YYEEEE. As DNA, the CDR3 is TGTGCCAGCAGCTACTTTACCGCCTACGAGCAGTACTTC. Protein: CASSYFTAYEQYF.

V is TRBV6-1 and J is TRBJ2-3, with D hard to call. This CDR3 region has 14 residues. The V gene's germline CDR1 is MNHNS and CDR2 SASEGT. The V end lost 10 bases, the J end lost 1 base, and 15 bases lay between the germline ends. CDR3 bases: TGTGCCACCAGGCAGGTCATGCGCACAGATACGCAGTATTTT. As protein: CATRQVMRTDTQYF.

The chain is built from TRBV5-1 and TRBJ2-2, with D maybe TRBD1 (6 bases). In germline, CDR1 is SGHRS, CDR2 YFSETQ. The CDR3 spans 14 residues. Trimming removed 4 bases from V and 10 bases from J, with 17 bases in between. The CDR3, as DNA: TGCGCCAGCAGCCTTGGGACACCCGGACAGGAGCTGTTTTTT. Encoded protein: CASSLGTPGQELFF. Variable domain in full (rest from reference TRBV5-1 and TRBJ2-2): KAGVTQTPRYLIKTRGQQVTLSCSPISGHRSVSWYQQTPGQGLQFLFEYFSETQRNKGNFPGRFSGRQFSNSRSEMNVSTLELGDSALYLCASSLGTPGQELFFGEGSRLTVL.